Each of the 24 T cell receptor beta chains below was sequenced from the same sample in a study of T cells in localized non-small cell lung cancer. TCRdb's table, derived via immunoSEQ multiplex PCR, lists solely in-frame clones and lacks some. The sample carries tens of thousands of clones, 85% to 90% recorded once. The sample here was peripheral blood, taken before any cancer treatment. The receptors were gathered from a male donor older than 55 with stage I lung adenocarcinoma.

The J gene is TRBJ2-3, the V gene TRBV2; TRBD2 agrees at 12 bases. V lost 11 bases to trimming and J lost 2 bases; unmatched junction nucleotides: 5. Germline-derived CDR1 and CDR2 are SNHLY and FYNNEI. This CDR3 is 14 amino acids long. For the CDR3, the DNA is TGTGCCTCCCGGACTAGCGGGACCACAGATACGCAGTATTTT. The encoded protein is CASRTSGTTDTQYF.

This clone came up once. The V gene is TRBV6-5, the J gene TRBJ2-7; possibly TRBD1 for D (5 bases). This CDR3 is 13 amino acids long. Germline V gives CDR1 MNHEY, CDR2 SVGAGI. The germline V and J ends were trimmed by 5 bases and 0 bases, with 8 bases remaining between them. In DNA, the CDR3 is TGTGCCAGCAGTCTACAGGACTCCTACGAGCAGTACTTC. It yields the protein CASSLQDSYEQYF.

The rearrangement joins TRBV5-5 to TRBJ1-2; no clear D. CDR3 length equals 16 residues. The V gene's germline CDR1 is SGHKS and CDR2 YYEKEE (reference sequence). V was cut by 4 bases and J by 5 bases, with 21 bases left in between. The CDR3, as DNA: TGTGCCAGCAGCCGCCGAATTGCCGACGTTCCTTATGGCTACACCTTC. Its translation: CASSRRIADVPYGYTF.

The V and J genes are TRBV6-5 and TRBJ1-2, with D possibly being TRBD1 (6 bases). The CDR3 contains 12 residues. Trimming left V 7 bases short and J 8 bases short, with 14 bases between. Germline CDR1 MNHEY, CDR2 SVGAGI. CDR3 DNA sequence: TGTGCCAGCATTGACAGGAAAGGAGGCTACACCTTC. Translated: CASIDRKGGYTF.

The chain joins TRBV27 to TRBJ2-1; 7 bases are shared with TRBD1. J lost 7 bases, V lost 6 bases, and 9 bases had no gene match. The CDR3 totals 14 residues. From germline, CDR1 is MNHEY and CDR2 SMNVEV (reference sequence). The CDR3 region is CASSRGAGGNEQFF. The DNA for the CDR3 is TGTGCCAGCAGCCGAGGAGCAGGGGGAAATGAGCAGTTCTTC.

The chain combines TRBV6-1 with TRBJ2-7; D may be TRBD1 (6 bases). The germline CDR1 and CDR2 sequences are MNHNS and SASEGT. Trimming cost V 7 bases and J 0 bases, with 16 bases left between them. The CDR3 consists of 15 residues. The CDR3 coding sequence is TGTGCCAGCAAAAGGGGCCAGGACAGCTCCTACGAGCAGTACTTC. This gives the protein CASKRGQDSSYEQYF.

The gene calls are TRBV28 and TRBJ2-5; maybe TRBD2 (6 bases). Trimming took off 7 bases at V and 6 bases at J, with 18 bases between the two ends. Germline values: CDR1 MDHEN, CDR2 SYDVKM. The CDR3 is made up of 14 amino acids. The CDR3 sequence: CASIQGGFRKTQYF. DNA of the CDR3: TGTGCCAGCATCCAAGGAGGGTTTAGGAAGACCCAGTACTTC.

V and J are TRBV27 and TRBJ2-7, with D perhaps TRBD2 (6 bases). Between the trimmed V and J ends, which lost 0 bases and 6 bases, there was a span of 24 bases. Germline V lookup: CDR1 MNHEY, CDR2 SMNVEV (reference sequence). This CDR3 spans 18 amino acids. CDR3 in DNA: TGTGCCAGCAGTTTATCAGTGGGGAGGATAGGGGCGTTACTCGAGCAGTACTTC. Amino acids: CASSLSVGRIGALLEQYF.

This chain connects TRBV7-9 to TRBJ2-3; TRBD1 agrees at 7 bases. Germline CDR1 reads SEHNR; CDR2 reads FQNEAQ (reference sequence). This CDR3 comprises 15 residues. V trimming: 5 bases; J trimming: 6 bases; junction bases outside the gene matches: 11. The CDR3 nucleotides are TGTGCCAGCAGCGGCTGGGGACAGAATAGGGATACGCAGTATTTT. Its protein product is CASSGWGQNRDTQYF. The whole variable domain, filled in from reference TRBV7-9 and TRBJ2-3, reads DTGVSQNPRHKITKRGQNVTFRCDPISEHNRLYWYRQTLGQGPEFLTYFQNEAQLEKSRLLSDRFSAERPKGSFSTLEIQRTEQGDSAMYLCASSGWGQNRDTQYFGPGTRLTVL.

As regards this clone: One end of the junction is discordant with germline, which a read error may explain. The chain combines TRBV4-2 with TRBJ2-7, with TRBD2 as a possible D gene (6 bases). Looked up from germline, CDR1 is LGHNA and CDR2 is YNFKEQ. The CDR3 totals 15 residues. The DNA of the CDR3 is TGTGCCAGCAGCCAAGTGGGGGGACCCTCCTCCGAGCAGTACTTC. Protein sequence: CASSQVGGPSSEQYF.

This rearrangement joins TRBV7-3 to TRBJ2-7; perhaps TRBD2 as D (5 bases). Germline V CDR1 and CDR2: SGHTA, FQGTGA. V gave up 5 bases and J gave up 4 bases, with 18 bases separating them. The CDR3 totals 15 residues. The CDR3 nucleotides are TGTGCCAGCAGCCTAGGACCCCGGGGTACTTACGAGCAGTACTTC. Its protein is CASSLGPRGTYEQYF.

The CDR3 spells CAWSYLWRNTGELFF. Written as DNA, the CDR3 is TGTGCCTGGAGCTACCTCTGGCGGAACACCGGGGAGCTGTTTTTT. This chain links TRBV30 with TRBJ2-2; D call uncertain. Germline CDR1 GTSNPN, CDR2 SVGIG (reference sequence). This CDR3 contains 15 residues. Between the trimmed V and J ends, which lost 3 bases and 1 base, there was a span of 12 bases.

The rearrangement uses TRBV6-1 and TRBJ2-7; D is unclear. This CDR3 is 15 amino acids long. The ends were cut back, 2 bases at V and 4 bases at J, with 15 bases in the middle. Germline CDR1 reads MNHNS; CDR2 reads SASEGT. The CDR3 here is CASSELGKVTYEQYF. The CDR3 DNA reads as TGTGCCAGCAGTGAATTAGGAAAAGTGACATACGAGCAGTACTTC.

The chain is built from TRBV7-2 and TRBJ1-2; the match to TRBD1 covers 8 bases. The length of the CDR3 is 16 residues. Unmatched junction bases numbered 9, after V lost 2 bases and J lost 4 bases. CDR1 and CDR2 from the germline V gene are SGHTA and FQGNSA. The CDR3 is CASSLTPGGEGYGYTF. DNA of the CDR3: TGTGCCAGCAGCTTAACCCCAGGGGGCGAAGGCTATGGCTACACCTTC.

V gene TRBV20-1 combines with J gene TRBJ1-4; D gene unclear. CDR1 and CDR2 (germline): DFQATT, SNEGSKA (reference sequence). Between the trimmed V and J ends, which lost 5 bases and 4 bases, there was a span of 5 bases. The length of the CDR3 is 11 residues. CDR3 nucleotides: TGCAGTGCTCGCGTTAATGAAAAACTGTTTTTT. It encodes CSARVNEKLFF.

The gene calls are TRBV4-3 and TRBJ1-6, with D uncertain. Deletions cut 3 bases from V and 0 bases from J, with 6 bases between. This CDR3 is built from 15 residues. Per germline, CDR1 LGHNA and CDR2 YSLEER. This CDR3 reads CASSQVSSYNSPLHF. The CDR3 DNA follows: TGCGCCAGCAGCCAGGTCAGCTCCTATAATTCACCCCTCCACTTT.

The chain has TRBV27 and TRBJ2-1; 8 nucleotides agree with TRBD2. Germline V CDR1 and CDR2: MNHEY, SMNVEV (reference sequence). With V trimmed by 2 bases and J by 9 bases, 0 bases remained unmatched. This CDR3 comprises 12 residues. For the CDR3, the DNA is TGTGCCAGCAGTTTAGCGGGGGGTGAGCAGTTCTTC. Its protein is CASSLAGGEQFF.

The rearrangement uses TRBV9 and TRBJ2-1, with a possible D match to TRBD2 (6 bases). This CDR3 region has 16 residues. The germline V gene has CDR1 SGDLS and CDR2 YYNGEE. The germline V and J ends were trimmed by 4 bases and 3 bases, with 17 bases remaining between them. CDR3 coding DNA: TGTGCCAGCAGCCCCCTCTCTAGCGACAACTACAATGAGCAGTTCTTC. It is translated as CASSPLSSDNYNEQFF.

The genes are TRBV28 and TRBJ2-7; possibly TRBD1 or TRBD2 for D (6 bases each). The V end lost 11 bases, the J end lost 5 bases, and 25 bases lay between the germline ends. CDR1 and CDR2 from the germline V gene are MDHEN and SYDVKM. The CDR3 has 15 residues. This chain's CDR3 is CAAGPTGASSDEQYF. CDR3 nucleotide sequence: TGTGCCGCAGGGCCCACGGGGGCCAGTAGTGACGAGCAGTACTTC.

The rearrangement joins TRBV7-2 to TRBJ2-3; D possibly matches TRBD1 or TRBD2 (5 bases each). The CDR3 is made up of 14 amino acids. V shed 5 bases and J shed 1 base, with 10 bases lying between them. Germline V CDR1 and CDR2: SGHTA, FQGNSA. In nucleotides, the CDR3 is TGTGCCAGCAGCCAAGGGACCCGCACAGATACGCAGTATTTT. Amino acids: CASSQGTRTDTQYF.

The J gene is TRBJ2-7, the V gene TRBV6-5; 7 positions match TRBD1. Germline CDR1 MNHEY, CDR2 SVGAGI. The CDR3 extends over 14 amino acids. The trim removed 6 bases at V and 0 bases at J, leaving 5 bases unmatched. CDR3 residues: CASSQDRDSYEQYF. DNA of the CDR3: TGTGCCAGCAGCCAAGACAGGGACTCCTACGAGCAGTACTTC.

The V gene is TRBV6-5, the J gene TRBJ2-7, with 7 positions matching TRBD1. This CDR3 has 13 residues. The trim removed 6 bases at V and 5 bases at J, leaving 7 bases unmatched. Germline V gene data show CDR1 as MNHEY and CDR2 as SVGAGI. DNA for the CDR3: TGTGCCAGCAGGCCACAGGGGATGGACGAGCAGTACTTC. The encoded protein is CASRPQGMDEQYF.

The chain uses TRBV7-3 and TRBJ2-1; D uncertain. Per the germline V gene, CDR1 is SGHTA and CDR2 is FQGTGA. V gave up 1 base and J gave up 0 bases, with 7 bases separating them. The CDR3 spans 15 residues. The CDR3 DNA sequence: TGTGCCAGCAGCTTAAGGGCAAACTCCTACAATGAGCAGTTCTTC. Amino acid sequence: CASSLRANSYNEQFF.

The chain joins TRBV19 to TRBJ2-5; TRBD2 matches 9 bases. CDR3 length equals 14 residues. The germline V gene has CDR1 LNHDA and CDR2 SQIVND (reference sequence). Trimming cost V 5 bases and J 5 bases; bases outside gene matches: 6. CDR3 sequence (DNA): TGTGCCAGTAGTCAAAACCTAGCGGGGGAGACCCAGTACTTC. It translates to CASSQNLAGETQYF.